This TCR beta chain stems from a study of T cells after yellow fever vaccination. Notes on the study in general: Overall, a small share of clonotypes was seen in both CD4 and CD8 compartments. FACS-sorted repertoires could contain abundant clonotypes contaminating from the bulk population. At less than 97% for CD4 and approximately 88% for CD8, most primary-vaccination clones showed up again after the booster.

Trimming pared 1 base from V and 0 bases from J, leaving 13 bases between. CDR1 is DFQATT and CDR2 is SNEGSKA in the germline V gene (reference sequence). The CDR3 has 16 amino acids. The TCR cDNA carried a universal primer site and UMIs from 5'RACE template switching. In TCRdb, the 5' RACE reads were re-called with MiXCR into one record per CDR3 protein. Here the sample spans some 170,000 distinct CDR3 sequences, around 9.7% being singletons. This clonotype came up a few times. Antigen specificity is unknown. The chain links TRBV20-1 to TRBJ2-1, with D possibly matching TRBD2 (6 bases). This sequence was found in a man younger than 35 who received the YFV17D yellow fever vaccine. This specimen consisted of CD8+ T cells sorted from PBMCs, obtained 45 days after the yellow fever booster vaccination. CDR3 region: CSARGPRGSSYNEQFF. The CDR3 nucleotides read TGCAGTGCTAGAGGCCCCCGGGGGAGCTCCTACAATGAGCAGTTCTTC.